A single sample gave rise to the 30 T cell receptor beta chains below, sequenced in a study of blood T cell repertoires in COVID-19. Libraries were prepared by immunoSEQ multiplex PCR; TCRdb keeps only in-frame clonotypes and omits some of them. The sample lists some 80,000 clones; more than 70% were seen once. The sequenced material came from peripheral blood. Receptor source: a man in his sixties with active or convalescent COVID-19.

The genes are TRBV18 and TRBJ2-2; 9 bases align to TRBD2. Germline V gives CDR1 KGHSH, CDR2 LQKENI. This CDR3 comprises 16 residues. J was trimmed by 2 bases and V by 1 base; bases with no gene match: 2. CDR3 DNA sequence: TGTGCCAGCTCACCACTAGCGGGGGCAAACACCGGGGAGCTGTTTTTT. It specifies CASSPLAGANTGELFF.

V usage is TRBV7-9 and J usage is TRBJ1-5; 10 nucleotides agree with TRBD1. This CDR3 comprises 15 residues. Germline CDR1 is SEHNR and CDR2 is FQNEAQ (reference sequence). J was trimmed by 6 bases and V by 10 bases; bases with no gene match: 12. The CDR3 DNA reads as TGTGCCACGGGACAGGGGCTCGGTATGGGTCAGCCCCAGCATTTT. It codes for CATGQGLGMGQPQHF. The variable domain in full, with the rest retrieved from reference TRBV7-9 and TRBJ1-5, is DTGVSQNPRHKITKRGQNVTFRCDPISEHNRLYWYRQTLGQGPEFLTYFQNEAQLEKSRLLSDRFSAERPKGSFSTLEIQRTEQGDSAMYLCATGQGLGMGQPQHFGDGTRLSIL.

J is TRBJ1-2 and V is TRBV6-5, with 7 bases lining up with TRBD1. With 7 bases clipped from V and 8 bases from J, the junction kept 7 bases outside the gene matches. The CDR3 consists of 12 residues. Germline loops: CDR1 MNHEY, CDR2 SVGAGI. In DNA, the CDR3 is TGTGCCAGCACCACAGGGGAGCGGGGCTACACCTTC. Translation gives CASTTGERGYTF.

The chain couples TRBV6-5 to TRBJ2-7; perhaps TRBD2 as D (6 bases). From germline, CDR1 is MNHEY and CDR2 SVGAGI. V was pared by 0 bases and J by 6 bases, with 9 bases between. CDR3 length equals 13 residues. The CDR3 nucleotides are TGTGCCAGCAGTTACTCGGCGGGGACCGAGCAGTACTTC. Amino acids: CASSYSAGTEQYF.

The chain employs TRBV19 and TRBJ1-3, with D hard to call. V dropped 4 bases and J dropped 8 bases, with 12 bases sitting between them. CDR3 length equals 13 residues. The germline CDR1 and CDR2 sequences are LNHDA and SQIVND (reference sequence). The CDR3 here is CASSTSLGHTIYF. The CDR3, as DNA: TGTGCCAGTAGTACTAGCCTTGGGCACACCATATATTTT.

The V gene is TRBV30, the J gene TRBJ2-1, with D possibly TRBD1 on 5 matching bases. V was clipped by 2 bases and J by 0 bases, with 14 bases between them. There are 16 residues in the CDR3. Looked up from germline, CDR1 is GTSNPN and CDR2 is SVGIG (reference sequence). CDR3 sequence: CAWSPKQASSYNEQFF. CDR3 in DNA: TGTGCCTGGAGTCCCAAACAGGCAAGCTCCTACAATGAGCAGTTCTTC.

There are a few counts of this clone. The chain has TRBV7-2 and TRBJ1-4; TRBD1 aligns across 7 bases. The V gene's germline CDR1 is SGHTA and CDR2 FQGNSA. J lost 7 bases, V lost 2 bases, and 10 bases had no gene match. The CDR3 runs to 16 residues. The CDR3 bases are TGTGCCAGCAGCTTAATGCGGACAGGAGGCGGTGAAAAACTGTTTTTT. It codes for CASSLMRTGGGEKLFF.

The V call is TRBV21-1, the J call TRBJ1-6. TRBV21-1 constitutes a pseudogene. The CDR3 loop spans 17 amino acids. The CDR3 spells CASSNEIYQTSNSPLHF. In nucleotides, the CDR3 is TGTGCCAGCAGCAACGAAATATACCAAACTTCTAATTCACCCCTCCACTTT.

This clone has a single count. The chain employs TRBV5-5 and TRBJ2-1, with 7 bases aligning to TRBD2. V lost 0 bases and J lost 0; bases outside the gene matches: 3. The CDR3 has 16 amino acids. The germline CDR1 and CDR2 sequences are SGHKS and YYEKEE (reference sequence). The CDR3 reads CASSLGLAPSYNEQFF. CDR3 DNA sequence: TGTGCCAGCAGCTTGGGACTAGCCCCCTCCTACAATGAGCAGTTCTTC. The entire variable domain, with the rest obtained from reference TRBV5-5 and TRBJ2-1, is as follows: DAGVTQSPTHLIKTRGQQVTLRCSPISGHKSVSWYQQVLGQGPQFIFQYYEKEERGRGNFPDRFSARQFPNYSSELNVNALLLGDSALYLCASSLGLAPSYNEQFFGPGTRLTVL.

The rearrangement joins TRBV27 to TRBJ1-4; D unclear. The CDR3 has 16 residues. Trimming cost V 5 bases and J 7 bases, with 20 bases left between them. Per the germline V gene, CDR1 is MNHEY and CDR2 is SMNVEV (reference sequence). The CDR3 region is CASSPQTPRRGEKLFF. In DNA form, the CDR3 reads TGTGCCAGCAGTCCCCAAACTCCGCGGCGGGGTGAAAAACTGTTTTTT.

This clone was found once. The V gene is TRBV9, the J gene TRBJ2-3, with 8 bases matching TRBD2. V shed 0 bases, J shed 5 bases, and the junction held 5 bases outside the gene matches. Germline loops: CDR1 SGDLS, CDR2 YYNGEE. The CDR3 is 15 residues long. The CDR3 DNA follows: TGTGCCAGCAGCGTAGCGGGGGGGAGGGGAGATACGCAGTATTTT. This translates into CASSVAGGRGDTQYF.

The V and J genes are TRBV9 and TRBJ2-5; weak D call: TRBD2 (5 bases). The CDR3 spans 15 residues. The V end lost 2 bases, the J end lost 4 bases, and 15 bases lay between the germline ends. Per the germline V gene, CDR1 is SGDLS and CDR2 is YYNGEE. The CDR3 reads CASSVSGSGPETQYF. CDR3 DNA: TGTGCCAGCAGCGTCTCTGGGAGCGGCCCAGAGACCCAGTACTTC. Using reference TRBV9 and TRBJ2-5 for the parts outside the CDR3, the full variable domain is DSGVTQTPKHLITATGQRVTLRCSPRSGDLSVYWYQQSLDQGLQFLIQYYNGEERAKGNILERFSAQQFPDLHSELNLSSLELGDSALYFCASSVSGSGPETQYFGPGTRLLVL.

The chain joins TRBV9 to TRBJ1-2; D is perhaps TRBD1 (5 bases). The germline V and J ends were trimmed by 2 bases and 8 bases, with 13 bases remaining between them. There are 13 residues in the CDR3. The germline CDR1 and CDR2 sequences are SGDLS and YYNGEE. CDR3 sequence reads: CASSVTGQEGYTF. Here the CDR3 DNA reads TGTGCCAGCAGCGTTACAGGTCAGGAGGGCTACACCTTC.

V usage is TRBV7-2 and J usage is TRBJ1-5, with 7 bases identical to TRBD1. The CDR3 sequence is 15 residues long. CDR1 SGHTA and CDR2 FQGNSA come from the germline V gene. Trimming removed 5 bases from V and 5 bases from J; junction bases left unmatched: 9. CDR3 DNA: TGTGCCAGCAGCCTAAGGACAGGTAGTGATCAGCCCCAGCATTTT. Its translation: CASSLRTGSDQPQHF.

This chain joins TRBV19 and TRBJ1-1, with 7 positions matching TRBD1. This CDR3 comprises 14 residues. The J segment lost 8 bases and the V segment lost 8 bases, leaving 14 bases of the junction unmatched. Germline V gene data show CDR1 as LNHDA and CDR2 as SQIVND (reference sequence). The CDR3 DNA follows: TGTGCCAGTTCGATGAGGCAGGGGGGTCGCGAAGCTTTCTTT. This translates into CASSMRQGGREAFF.

The CDR3, as DNA: TGTGCCTGGAGGGGGACAGGAGCCTACGAGCAGTACTTC. It specifies CAWRGTGAYEQYF. The genes are TRBV30 and TRBJ2-7; 8 bases agree with TRBD1. The germline V gene encodes CDR1 GTSNPN and CDR2 SVGIG (reference sequence). This CDR3 is 13 amino acids long. After removal of 3 bases from V and 2 bases from J, the junction contained 3 bases not matched to a gene.

The chain recombines TRBV5-8 with TRBJ1-2; D ambiguous. The germline V and J ends were trimmed by 1 base and 0 bases, with 4 bases remaining between them. This CDR3 comprises 13 residues. Germline CDR1 and CDR2: SGHTS and YDEGEE. CDR3 in DNA: TGTGCCAGCAGCTTGCCTCCTAACTATGGCTACACCTTC. Protein sequence: CASSLPPNYGYTF.

This chain links TRBV10-3 with TRBJ1-5, with 9 nucleotides matching TRBD1. Germline CDR1 is ENHRY and CDR2 is SYGVKD. The CDR3 is 15 amino acids. Unmatched junction bases numbered 10, after V lost 10 bases and J lost 3 bases. CDR3: CASNTGTGLNQPQHF. The CDR3 coding sequence is TGTGCCAGTAATACCGGGACAGGGCTCAATCAGCCCCAGCATTTT.

About this clone: Other DNA sequences of this sample code for an identical CDR3. This chain uses TRBV6-5 with TRBJ2-3, with D tentatively TRBD1 (5 bases). Per germline, CDR1 MNHEY and CDR2 SVGAGI. The ends were cut back, 2 bases at V and 3 bases at J, with 6 bases in the middle. The CDR3 is 13 residues long. In DNA form, the CDR3 reads TGTGCCAGCAGTTACCCAGGGACAGATACGCAGTATTTT. Translation: CASSYPGTDTQYF.

This clone appeared many times. This chain connects TRBV6-2 or TRBV6-3 to TRBJ1-2, with 9 bases fitting TRBD1. This CDR3 spans 14 amino acids. The V gene end was trimmed by 5 bases and the J gene end by 7 bases; junction bases not matched to a gene: 8. CDR1 is MNHEY and CDR2 is SVGEGT in the germline V gene. CDR3 nucleotide sequence: TGTGCCAGCAGTGATACAGGGGGCGCCGCTGGCTACACCTTC. This sequence encodes CASSDTGGAAGYTF.

V usage is TRBV11-1 and J usage is TRBJ2-1; perhaps TRBD2 as D (5 bases). Per the germline V gene, CDR1 is SGHAT and CDR2 is FQDESV (reference sequence). The CDR3 is 14 amino acids. V lost 4 bases to trimming and J lost 0 bases, with 7 bases between them. The CDR3 here is CASSSRVSYNEQFF. CDR3 sequence (DNA): TGTGCCAGCAGCTCGCGGGTCTCCTACAATGAGCAGTTCTTC.

The chain combines TRBV5-4 with TRBJ2-7; 9 nucleotides line up with TRBD1. The V gene's germline CDR1 is SGHNT and CDR2 YYREEE (reference sequence). This CDR3 is 14 amino acids long. With 6 bases clipped from V and 2 bases from J, the junction kept 6 bases outside the gene matches. The CDR3 loop is CASNRQGGTYEQYF. In DNA form, the CDR3 reads TGTGCCAGCAACCGACAGGGGGGAACCTACGAGCAGTACTTC. Drawing the rest from reference TRBV5-4 and TRBJ2-7, the complete variable domain is ETGVTQSPTHLIKTRGQQVTLRCSSQSGHNTVSWYQQALGQGPQFIFQYYREEENGRGNFPPRFSGLQFPNYSSELNVNALELDDSALYLCASNRQGGTYEQYFGPGTRLTVT.

The chain couples TRBV5-1 to TRBJ1-2; no firm D call. Per the germline V gene, CDR1 is SGHRS and CDR2 is YFSETQ. CDR3 size: 14 residues. V was cut by 3 bases and J by 7 bases, with 16 bases left in between. The CDR3 nucleotides read TGCGCCAGCAGCTCTGCTTTGGGCGAGGGTGGCTACACCTTC. This gives the protein CASSSALGEGGYTF. The full variable domain, in which reference TRBV5-1 and TRBJ1-2 provide the parts outside the CDR3, is KAGVTQTPRYLIKTRGQQVTLSCSPISGHRSVSWYQQTPGQGLQFLFEYFSETQRNKGNFPGRFSGRQFSNSRSEMNVSTLELGDSALYLCASSSALGEGGYTFGSGTRLTVV.

The chain employs TRBV12-5 and TRBJ2-3; TRBD1 aligns across 8 bases. CDR1 LGHNT and CDR2 FRNRAP come from the germline V gene. CDR3 size: 15 residues. V trimming: 6 bases; J trimming: 0 bases; junction bases outside the gene matches: 5. The DNA for the CDR3 is TGTGCTAGTGGGGGGACAGGAGATAGCACAGATACGCAGTATTTT. It codes for CASGGTGDSTDTQYF.

This clone was observed a single time. The rearrangement uses TRBV6-5 and TRBJ1-4, with D perhaps matching TRBD1 (5 bases). This CDR3 comprises 15 residues. CDR1 MNHEY and CDR2 SVGAGI come from the germline V gene. Between the trimmed V and J ends, which lost 2 bases and 8 bases, there was a span of 15 bases. CDR3 coding DNA: TGTGCCAGCAGTTACGGCGGGGCGGTGGGCGAAAAACTGTTTTTT. It translates to CASSYGGAVGEKLFF.

The gene calls are TRBV19 and TRBJ2-5; 7 bases are shared with TRBD1. The germline V gene has CDR1 LNHDA and CDR2 SQIVND (reference sequence). V was pared by 5 bases and J by 5 bases, with 5 bases of the junction left unmatched. The CDR3 has 13 amino acids. CDR3 sequence reads: CASSVDRDETQYF. The CDR3 DNA sequence: TGTGCCAGTAGTGTCGACAGGGACGAGACCCAGTACTTC.

The chain has TRBV7-8 and TRBJ1-2; 8 bases are a match to TRBD1. The CDR3 loop spans 14 amino acids. Germline V lookup: CDR1 SGHVS, CDR2 FQNEAQ. J gave up 3 bases and V 6 bases, and 6 bases lay outside the gene matches. The CDR3 coding sequence is TGTGCCAGCAGTCAGGACAGGGCACACTATGGCTACACCTTC. Its protein is CASSQDRAHYGYTF.

The chain couples TRBV18 to TRBJ1-2; 8 positions agree with TRBD1. This CDR3 is built from 14 residues. Germline-derived CDR1 and CDR2 are KGHSH and LQKENI. V shed 6 bases, J shed 8 bases, and the junction held 11 bases outside the gene matches. The CDR3 DNA sequence: TGTGCCAGCTCGCCTACCCAGGGGGCGGAGGGCTACACCTTC. Amino acid sequence: CASSPTQGAEGYTF.

This clone was detected a few times. This chain joins TRBV4-3 and TRBJ2-2; D is ambiguous. CDR3 length: 12 residues. CDR1 LGHNA and CDR2 YSLEER come from the germline V gene. V was clipped by 3 bases and J by 4 bases, with 3 bases between them. The CDR3 DNA reads TGCGCCAGCAGCCACCTCACCGGGGAGCTGTTTTTT. Protein sequence: CASSHLTGELFF.

This clone was observed a handful of times. The chain joins TRBV7-9 to TRBJ1-2; 10 bases line up with TRBD1. The CDR3 length is 15 residues. With 0 bases clipped from V and 8 bases from J, the junction kept 6 bases outside the gene matches. CDR1 is SEHNR, CDR2 FQNEAQ, per germline (reference sequence). The CDR3 nucleotides are TGTGCCAGCAGCTTAGCGGTTGGACAGGGGGAAGGCTACACCTTC. As protein: CASSLAVGQGEGYTF. The whole variable domain, filled in from reference TRBV7-9 and TRBJ1-2, reads DTGVSQNPRHKITKRGQNVTFRCDPISEHNRLYWYRQTLGQGPEFLTYFQNEAQLEKSRLLSDRFSAERPKGSFSTLEIQRTEQGDSAMYLCASSLAVGQGEGYTFGSGTRLTVV.